What follows are 22 T cell receptor beta chains derived from one specimen sequenced in a study of shared clonotypes between healthy human individuals. TCRdb keeps only in-frame clones here, not all; method: immunoSEQ multiplex PCR. The sample comprises fewer than 650,000 clones, 76% of which are singletons, and 10% to 15% rests with the top ten. Sequencing used PBMCs. The source of these receptors is a woman aged 40 to 49 in good health. Some clones in this sample may be carry-over from other donors' samples.

The chain combines TRBV18 with TRBJ2-5, with D perhaps TRBD1 or TRBD2 (6 bases each). CDR1 is KGHSH, CDR2 LQKENI, per germline. Between the trimmed V and J ends, which lost 1 base and 4 bases, there was a span of 16 bases. This CDR3 is 16 amino acids long. CDR3 loop: CASSPRAGQSGETQYF. The CDR3 nucleotides read TGTGCCAGCTCACCACGCGCGGGACAATCTGGAGAGACCCAGTACTTC.

As for this clone: The sample holds other DNA sequences that translate to the same CDR3. This chain connects TRBV6-1 to TRBJ2-7; 9 bases align to TRBD2. The CDR3 is 15 residues long. Germline V gene data show CDR1 as MNHNS and CDR2 as SASEGT. V was clipped by 1 base and J by 2 bases; unmatched bases: 3. The DNA of the CDR3 is TGTGCCAGCAGTGAAGGGCTAGCGGGGACCTACGAGCAGTACTTC. This codes for CASSEGLAGTYEQYF.

This clone was counted only a few times. V usage is TRBV6-1 and J usage is TRBJ2-1, with D hard to call. CDR3 length: 12 amino acids. CDR1 and CDR2 (germline): MNHNS, SASEGT. Trimming cost V 5 bases and J 5 bases, with 7 bases left between them. The CDR3: CASSLLDNEQFF. For the CDR3, the DNA is TGTGCCAGCAGTCTGCTTGACAATGAGCAGTTCTTC.

This clone occurred many times. The rearrangement joins TRBV28 to TRBJ2-5; the D gene is possibly TRBD2 (7 bases). Trimming took off 2 bases at V and 5 bases at J, with 18 bases between the two ends. The CDR3 contains 16 residues. Germline V gene sequence: CDR1 MDHEN, CDR2 SYDVKM. Written as DNA, the CDR3 is TGTGCCAGCAGTTTAGGGCGGGGGCCCCGGGTGGAGACCCAGTACTTC. This codes for CASSLGRGPRVETQYF.

The gene calls are TRBV6-1 and TRBJ1-3; 7 nucleotides line up with TRBD1. Per the germline V gene, CDR1 is MNHNS and CDR2 is SASEGT. CDR3 length equals 15 residues. The V and J ends lost 6 bases and 0 bases, in that order; junction bases with no gene match: 5. Here the CDR3 DNA reads TGTGCCAGCAGGAAAACAGGGGACTCTGGAAACACCATATATTTT. It codes for CASRKTGDSGNTIYF.

The chain carries TRBV5-1 and TRBJ2-2; a possible D gene is TRBD2 (5 bases). The CDR3 sequence is 14 residues long. From germline, CDR1 is SGHRS and CDR2 YFSETQ. Trimming cost V 1 base and J 5 bases, with 9 bases left between them. CDR3 residues: CASSLSRGTGELFF. The CDR3 DNA sequence: TGCGCCAGCAGCTTGTCCCGGGGTACCGGGGAGCTGTTTTTT.

Comments on this clone: Other DNA sequences in the same sample also yield this CDR3. The rearrangement uses TRBV28 and TRBJ2-1; 12 bases agree with TRBD2. CDR1 and CDR2 from the germline V gene are MDHEN and SYDVKM. Losses at the gene ends were 6 bases for V and 2 bases for J; bases not matched to a gene: 8. The CDR3 is made up of 17 amino acids. The CDR3 protein is CASSLPRTSGTYNEQFF. As DNA, the CDR3 is TGTGCCAGCAGCCTTCCCCGGACTAGCGGGACCTACAATGAGCAGTTCTTC.

This clone appeared a few times. This chain connects TRBV11-2 to TRBJ1-2; D is ambiguous. The CDR3 sequence is 13 residues long. Trimming stripped 1 base from V and 7 bases from J, with 10 bases between. Germline CDR1 reads SGHAT; CDR2 reads FQNNGV. In nucleotides, the CDR3 is TGTGCCAGCAGCTTAGCTGGGGTTTGTGGCTACACCTTC. Its protein is CASSLAGVCGYTF.

This chain joins TRBV5-1 and TRBJ2-1; 8 bases are shared with TRBD2. The CDR3 contains 14 residues. With V trimmed by 7 bases and J by 5 bases, 8 bases remained unmatched. Germline-derived CDR1 and CDR2 are SGHRS and YFSETQ. Here the CDR3 DNA reads TGCGCCAGCGAAGCAGCGGGAGCGAACAATGAGCAGTTCTTC. It codes for CASEAAGANNEQFF.

This chain connects TRBV28 to TRBJ1-1; TRBD1 aligns across 11 bases. CDR1 is MDHEN and CDR2 is SYDVKM in the germline V gene. The CDR3 covers 17 residues. J was trimmed by 3 bases and V by 1 base; bases with no gene match: 7. The CDR3 here is CASSLSPGTGGYTEAFF. Written as DNA, the CDR3 is TGTGCCAGCAGTTTATCCCCCGGGACAGGGGGGTACACTGAAGCTTTCTTT.

This rearrangement joins TRBV19 to TRBJ2-3, with 10 bases lining up with TRBD1. Germline assignment: CDR1 LNHDA and CDR2 SQIVND (reference sequence). J lost 6 bases, V lost 2 bases, and 14 bases had no gene match. CDR3 length equals 18 residues. This CDR3 reads CASSIYGPWTGGADTQYF. The CDR3 DNA reads as TGTGCCAGTAGTATATATGGGCCCTGGACAGGGGGTGCGGATACGCAGTATTTT.

This chain connects TRBV11-2 to TRBJ2-5, with TRBD1 matching 7 bases. J gave up 1 base and V 0 bases, and 2 bases lay outside the gene matches. CDR3 length equals 15 residues. CDR1 and CDR2 from the germline V gene are SGHAT and FQNNGV. The CDR3 spells CASSLDGQAQETQYF. The CDR3 DNA sequence: TGTGCCAGCAGCTTAGATGGACAGGCCCAAGAGACCCAGTACTTC.

The V call is TRBV7-9, the J call TRBJ2-1; TRBD2 matches at 8 bases. Trimming removed 6 bases from V and 8 bases from J; junction bases left unmatched: 12. Germline V gene sequence: CDR1 SEHNR, CDR2 FQNEAQ (reference sequence). The CDR3 runs 15 residues. CDR3 in DNA: TGTGCCAGCAGTTCGAGCGGGAGAGGGGTAGATGAGCAGTTCTTC. This encodes CASSSSGRGVDEQFF.

The V and J genes are TRBV28 and TRBJ2-1; D gene uncertain. The length of the CDR3 is 13 residues. The V and J ends lost 4 bases and 7 bases respectively, with 11 bases between them. Germline V gives CDR1 MDHEN, CDR2 SYDVKM. The CDR3 region has the DNA TGTGCCAGCAGTTCCGCCCAGTCGAATGAGCAGTTCTTC. Translated, it gives CASSSAQSNEQFF.

This clone came up a few times. This chain uses TRBV18 with TRBJ2-7; TRBD1 matches at 10 bases. The V gene end was trimmed by 3 bases and the J gene end by 2 bases; junction bases not matched to a gene: 4. The CDR3 is 15 amino acids. The germline CDR1 and CDR2 sequences are KGHSH and LQKENI. The CDR3 spells CASSPGQGPAYEQYF. CDR3 nucleotides: TGTGCCAGCTCACCGGGACAGGGGCCAGCCTACGAGCAGTACTTC.

The rearrangement joins TRBV27 to TRBJ2-7; 8 bases line up with TRBD2. Germline CDR1 MNHEY, CDR2 SMNVEV (reference sequence). CDR3 size: 14 residues. The ends lost 4 bases at V and 6 bases at J; junction bases unmatched: 8. The CDR3, as DNA: TGTGCCAGCAGTTCCTCGGGAGGGGTTCGCGAGCAGTACTTC. Its protein product is CASSSSGGVREQYF.

This sequence joins TRBV28 and TRBJ1-2; no clear D. CDR3 length: 12 residues. Trimming stripped 4 bases from V and 5 bases from J, with 8 bases between. Germline V gene lookup returns CDR1 MDHEN and CDR2 SYDVKM. DNA of the CDR3: TGTGCCAGCAGTTCCCACTCATATGGCTACACCTTC. It encodes CASSSHSYGYTF.

V usage is TRBV13 and J usage is TRBJ2-1, with a tentative D call TRBD2 (5 bases). CDR3 length: 17 residues. Germline V gene lookup returns CDR1 PRHDT and CDR2 FYEKMQ (reference sequence). V dropped 1 base and J dropped 0 bases, with 13 bases sitting between them. CDR3 nucleotide sequence: TGTGCCAGCAGCTTAGAAGGACTCGCGATCTCCTACAATGAGCAGTTCTTC. Residues: CASSLEGLAISYNEQFF.

The V and J genes are TRBV7-7 and TRBJ2-7; tentatively, D is TRBD2 (5 bases). Germline CDR1 reads SSHAT; CDR2 reads FNYEAQ (reference sequence). The CDR3 loop spans 15 amino acids. V was cut by 5 bases and J by 0 bases, with 14 bases left in between. CDR3 nucleotides: TGTGCCAGCAGCCCACTGAGGGTGAGCTCCTACGAGCAGTACTTC. This gives the protein CASSPLRVSSYEQYF.

The V gene is TRBV27, the J gene TRBJ1-5; D possibly corresponds to TRBD1 (5 bases). From germline, CDR1 is MNHEY and CDR2 SMNVEV (reference sequence). This CDR3 spans 13 amino acids. Trimming cost V 3 bases and J 6 bases, with 9 bases left between them. CDR3 in amino acids: CASSFGGFQPQHF. CDR3 DNA sequence: TGTGCCAGCAGTTTCGGGGGTTTTCAGCCCCAGCATTTT.

The chain couples TRBV9 to TRBJ1-1, with TRBD1 matching 9 bases. Germline trimming cut 1 base from V and 4 bases from J; bases unmatched to any gene: 8. Per the germline V gene, CDR1 is SGDLS and CDR2 is YYNGEE. The CDR3 covers 16 residues. In DNA, the CDR3 is TGTGCCAGCAGCGTAAGTCCCACAGGGGGCTCCACTGAAGCTTTCTTT. It yields the protein CASSVSPTGGSTEAFF.

J is TRBJ2-5 and V is TRBV7-9; 8 bases match TRBD1. Matching the DNA end better, TRBJ2-7 makes the J call doubtful. CDR3 length: 16 amino acids. CDR1 SEHNR and CDR2 FQNEAQ come from the germline V gene (reference sequence). The CDR3 loop reads CASSLARGQVDYEQYF. The CDR3 coding sequence is TGTGCCAGCAGCTTAGCGAGGGGACAGGTGGACTACGAGCAGTACTTC.